This T cell receptor (beta chain) is from a study of blood T cells in healthy people across ages. The study isolated at least 6 million PBMCs from each sample. This CDR3 contains 19 residues. PCR was performed a second time for 7 to 11 cycles using a sample-barcoded 5' primer and a J-beta primer mix. A template-switch adaptor that had 12 random nucleotides put a tag on each cDNA molecule. Via MiXCR, TCRdb re-called the 5' RACE reads, giving one row per CDR3 protein. The sample lists hundreds of thousands of distinct CDR3 sequences, around 21% occurring once. A few counts support this clonotype. This TCR was recovered from a man in his sixties or seventies in good health. The sequenced sample consisted of blood. The chain combines TRBV21-1 with TRBJ2-4. TRBV21-1 constitutes a pseudogene. CDR3 sequence (DNA): TGTGCCAGCAGCAAAGAATGGGGTATGGACGGTATAGCCAAAAACATTCAGTACTTC. Amino acid sequence: CASSKEWGMDGIAKNIQYF.